The clone carrying this T cell receptor beta chain was recorded only once. Original data processing: Reference gene primer amplification gave nucleated cell count estimates. Clones were read by immunoSEQ multiplex PCR, and TCRdb kept only the in-frame ones, dropping some. The V and J calls and clone size are taken from that table; D and trimming were inferred from the DNA. Of 150,000 or so clones in the sample, 70% to 80% are singletons; the top ten hold 3.5% to 5%. This sample was taken from a study of blood T cell repertoires in COVID-19. Study as a whole: COVID-19 samples collected from the United States, Italy and Spain covered acute and convalescent phases.

Trimming took 0 bases from V and 7 from J, leaving 14 bases between them. This CDR3 spans 16 amino acids. Germline CDR1 and CDR2: SGHNT and YYREEE (reference sequence). The chain combines TRBV5-4 with TRBJ1-6, with a possible D match to TRBD1 (6 bases). This clonotype was sampled from a woman over 75 with active or convalescent COVID-19. The specimen was peripheral blood. The CDR3: CASSLGAQGTNSPLHF. The CDR3 DNA is TGTGCCAGCAGCTTGGGGGCTCAGGGGACCAATTCACCCCTCCACTTT.